Below are 26 T cell receptor beta chains sequenced from a single sample in a study of CD8+CD57+ T cells in acquired aplastic anemia. The authors sequenced patients whose flow cytometry had shown CD8+CD57+ cell expansion. CDR3 and TCR beta VDJ profiling relied on genomic DNA as the template. One entry per CDR3 protein, called by TCRdb with MiXCR from the reads. Of about 240,000 distinct CDR3 sequences in the sample, around 46% were seen once. Sequenced: sorted CD4+, CD8+, or CD8+CD57+ T cells (not recorded which) from PBMCs. The receptors originated from a human donor with aplastic anemia.

This clonotype has more than one count but fewer than ten. V usage is TRBV27 and J usage is TRBJ2-3, with unresolved D. The CDR3 loop spans 14 amino acids. CDR1 and CDR2 (germline): MNHEY, SMNVEV (reference sequence). The V end lost 2 bases, the J end lost 4 bases, and 10 bases lay between the germline ends. The CDR3 region is CASSLRPAADTQYF. The CDR3, as DNA: TGTGCCAGCAGTTTACGACCCGCCGCAGATACGCAGTATTTT.

The CDR3 sequence is CSARVPDRGVQETQYF. The CDR3 region has the DNA TGCAGTGCTAGAGTTCCGGACAGGGGAGTCCAAGAGACCCAGTACTTC. The gene calls are TRBV20-1 and TRBJ2-5, with 9 bases fitting TRBD1. Germline V lookup: CDR1 DFQATT, CDR2 SNEGSKA (reference sequence). CDR3 length: 16 amino acids. V was clipped by 1 base and J by 1 base; unmatched bases: 7.

This clonotype was seen repeatedly, ten times or more. The V gene is TRBV6-1, the J gene TRBJ1-5, with no clear D. The germline gives CDR1 MNHNS, CDR2 SASEGT. The CDR3 spans 15 residues. V lost 2 bases and J lost 0, with 8 bases in between. The CDR3 bases are TGTGCCAGCAGTGAAAGTGTGGATAGCAATCAGCCCCAGCATTTT. Residues: CASSESVDSNQPQHF.

The rearrangement uses TRBV10-3 and TRBJ2-1, with 11 bases lining up with TRBD2. The trim removed 10 bases at V and 7 bases at J, leaving 27 bases unmatched. CDR1 and CDR2 from the germline V gene are ENHRY and SYGVKD. The CDR3 sequence is 20 residues long. CDR3 nucleotides: TGTGCCACTAGGGGGGTAAGCGGGACTAGCGGCCTCCAACAGCGGAATGAGCAGTTCTTC. Translation: CATRGVSGTSGLQQRNEQFF.

In its sample, this clonotype was seen many times. This chain uses TRBV20-1 with TRBJ2-2, with TRBD2 matching 12 bases. The germline V gene has CDR1 DFQATT and CDR2 SNEGSKA (reference sequence). The CDR3 is 16 amino acids. V lost 1 base, J lost 0 bases, and 0 bases stayed unmatched. CDR3 nucleotide sequence: TGCAGTGCTAGAGGGACTAGCGGGGCGAACACCGGGGAGCTGTTTTTT. This translates into CSARGTSGANTGELFF.

The chain recombines TRBV7-9 with TRBJ2-7; D is unresolved. From germline, CDR1 is SEHNR and CDR2 FQNEAQ (reference sequence). V was pared by 5 bases and J by 3 bases, with 11 bases between. The CDR3 loop spans 13 amino acids. The CDR3 coding sequence is TGTGCCAGCAGCCCGATAGTGGGCTACGAGCAGTACTTC. Protein sequence: CASSPIVGYEQYF.

The chain carries TRBV7-9 and TRBJ2-7; D remains unclear. The CDR3 is made up of 13 amino acids. CDR1 is SEHNR and CDR2 is FQNEAQ in the germline V gene (reference sequence). V was trimmed by 2 bases and J by 5 bases, leaving 10 bases between them. For the CDR3, the DNA is TGTGCCAGCAGCTTAAGGTCATTTAACGAGCAGTACTTC. It is translated as CASSLRSFNEQYF.

The rearrangement uses TRBV10-2 and TRBJ2-3; D is perhaps TRBD2 (6 bases). The germline V gene has CDR1 WSHSY and CDR2 SAAADI. The CDR3 contains 14 residues. V was cut by 10 bases and J by 1 base, with 15 bases left in between. The CDR3 DNA reads TGCGCCACCTTCGCAAGCGGGCGCACAGATACGCAGTATTTT. This translates into CATFASGRTDTQYF.

The genes are TRBV11-2 and TRBJ2-7, with D perhaps being TRBD1 or TRBD2 (6 bases each). This CDR3 has 14 residues. The germline CDR1 and CDR2 sequences are SGHAT and FQNNGV. Trimming removed 0 bases at V and 7 bases at J, with 13 bases between. The CDR3 region is CASSLEGWRGEQYV. The CDR3 region has the DNA TGTGCCAGCAGCTTAGAGGGTTGGAGGGGGGAGCAGTACGTC.

The chain is built from TRBV20-1 and TRBJ2-1, with TRBD2 matching 13 bases. The CDR3 contains 14 residues. Germline assignment: CDR1 DFQATT and CDR2 SNEGSKA (reference sequence). Trimming at V came to 5 bases and at J to 9 bases, leaving 7 bases not matched to a gene. The CDR3 is CSAPRTSGSGEQFF. CDR3 nucleotide sequence: TGCAGTGCTCCTAGGACTAGCGGGAGTGGTGAGCAGTTCTTC.

The chain carries TRBV5-1 and TRBJ2-1, with 9 nucleotides matching TRBD2. The CDR3 has 15 residues. Trimming cost V 7 bases and J 6 bases; bases outside gene matches: 11. Germline V gives CDR1 SGHRS, CDR2 YFSETQ. Here the CDR3 DNA reads TGCGCCAGCCGTACCAGCGGGGGGTGGGGCAATGAGCAGTTCTTC. Its protein is CASRTSGGWGNEQFF.

Ten or more counts support this clonotype. The V gene is TRBV19, the J gene TRBJ2-1; D gene ambiguous. The CDR3 sequence is 15 residues long. With 3 bases removed from V and 5 bases from J, the gap between germline ends came to 14 bases. The germline V gene has CDR1 LNHDA and CDR2 SQIVND (reference sequence). This CDR3 is CASSIVGRDNNEQFF. As DNA, the CDR3 is TGTGCCAGTAGTATTGTGGGTAGGGATAACAATGAGCAGTTCTTC.

The table lists this clonotype with a few counts. With a much larger clone just one base away, this may be a read error. It is likely a read error, because the conserved phenylalanine at the end of the CDR3 is missing. The rearrangement links TRBV7-9 to TRBJ2-1, with D unresolved. Germline loops: CDR1 SEHNR, CDR2 FQNEAQ (reference sequence). V lost 7 bases and J lost 0, with 10 bases in between. This CDR3 region has 14 residues. The chain's CDR3 is CASTPSNSYNEQFL. For the CDR3, the DNA is TGTGCCAGCACCCCCAGCAACTCCTACAATGAGCAGTTCCTC.

This clonotype was picked up many times. This chain joins TRBV12-3 or TRBV12-4 and TRBJ1-2; tentative D call: TRBD1 (6 bases). The CDR3 runs 14 residues. V was trimmed by 6 bases and J by 4 bases, leaving 15 bases between them. Here the CDR3 DNA reads TGTGCCAGCAGCAAACTGACAGGAGGCTATGGCTACACCTTC. Translation: CASSKLTGGYGYTF.

This rearrangement joins TRBV10-1 to TRBJ2-5; D not resolved. Germline V gene sequence: CDR1 WNHNN, CDR2 SYGVQD (reference sequence). The V end was cut by 3 bases, the J end by 5 bases, with 10 bases between. The CDR3 contains 13 residues. DNA for the CDR3: TGCGCCAGCAGTGAAGGGTTCTTGGAGACCCAGTACTTC. Its translation is CASSEGFLETQYF.

This rearrangement joins TRBV9 to TRBJ2-7; 9 bases match TRBD2. With V trimmed by 4 bases and J by 0 bases, 8 bases remained unmatched. There are 16 residues in the CDR3. Germline CDR1 is SGDLS and CDR2 is YYNGEE. In nucleotides, the CDR3 is TGTGCCAGCAGCTCCAGACTAGCGGCAAGCTCCTACGAGCAGTACTTC. As protein: CASSSRLAASSYEQYF.

This clonotype was observed a few times. V and J are TRBV20-1 and TRBJ2-7, with a weak D call TRBD2 (5 bases). The CDR3 consists of 16 residues. In germline, CDR1 is DFQATT, CDR2 SNEGSKA (reference sequence). V was cut by 0 bases and J by 3 bases, with 18 bases left in between. The CDR3 nucleotides are TGCAGTGCTAGAGATCCGTTCAGCGGAACGCTCTACGAGCAGTACTTC. Protein sequence: CSARDPFSGTLYEQYF.

As concerns this clonotype: The CDR3 ends on some other residue instead of the conserved phenylalanine or tryptophan, so this is likely a read error. No DNA is shown, since the ends of the CDR3 on it are uncertain; the CDR3 is the one TCRdb lists. The chain employs TRBV9 and TRBJ1-4; the D segment call TRBD1 is taken from the table without a DNA check. The CDR3 length is 9 residues, termini included. Germline V gene data show CDR1 as SGDLS and CDR2 as YYNGEE. The chain's CDR3 is CASSAGTVH.

This clonotype was counted many times. This chain connects TRBV24-1 to TRBJ1-2; 11 bases align to TRBD1. J lost 8 bases, V lost 4 bases, and 11 bases had no gene match. Germline V lookup: CDR1 KGHDR, CDR2 SFDVKD. The CDR3 consists of 16 residues. CDR3 region: CATSESGTGGLDGYTF. The CDR3 region has the DNA TGTGCCACCAGTGAATCGGGGACAGGGGGACTAGACGGCTACACCTTC.

This clonotype turned up a few times. The chain carries TRBV6-5 and TRBJ1-4; the D is unclear. This CDR3 is built from 17 residues. Germline-derived CDR1 and CDR2 are MNHEY and SVGAGI. The germline V and J ends were trimmed by 2 bases and 4 bases, with 17 bases remaining between them. CDR3 amino acids: CASSYTDRCRSNEKLFF. CDR3 sequence (DNA): TGTGCCAGCAGTTACACAGACCGATGTAGGAGTAATGAAAAACTGTTTTTT.

Concerning this clonotype: A read error is possible here, since a much larger clone lies one base away. The chain couples TRBV2 to TRBJ2-7; TRBD2 agrees at 12 bases. The CDR3 has 15 residues. Germline V gene lookup returns CDR1 SNHLY and CDR2 FYNNEI. This chain's CDR3 is CARSGLAGFPHEQYF. The CDR3 bases are TGTGCCAGAAGTGGACTAGCGGGATTCCCCCACGAGCAGTACTTC.

The V gene is TRBV20-1, the J gene TRBJ2-5, with TRBD1 matching 11 bases. This CDR3 has 17 residues. With V trimmed by 3 bases and J by 1 base, 10 bases remained unmatched. Germline lookup yields CDR1 DFQATT and CDR2 SNEGSKA (reference sequence). CDR3 coding DNA: TGCAGTGCTAGGCCCGGGACAGGGGGATTATTCCAAGAGACCCAGTACTTC. This encodes CSARPGTGGLFQETQYF.

The chain recombines TRBV20-1 with TRBJ2-5; a possible D gene is TRBD2 (5 bases). CDR1 DFQATT and CDR2 SNEGSKA come from the germline V gene (reference sequence). There are 14 residues in the CDR3. V lost 6 bases, J lost 3 bases, and 17 bases lay in between. The CDR3 DNA is TGCAGTGCCCTCCCCTCGGGGTACAAAGAGACCCAGTACTTC. Residues: CSALPSGYKETQYF.

This clonotype occurred once. The genes are TRBV2 and TRBJ1-1, with D possibly being TRBD1 (5 bases). This CDR3 has 13 amino acids. V was shortened by 8 bases and J by 1 base, with 11 bases between the two germline ends. Germline V CDR1 and CDR2: SNHLY, FYNNEI. The CDR3 DNA is TGTGCCAGCGCTCAGGGAGAGAACACTGAAGCTTTCTTT. Amino acids: CASAQGENTEAFF.

The chain employs TRBV6-6 and TRBJ1-6; 7 positions match TRBD1. Looked up from germline, CDR1 is MNHNY and CDR2 is SVGAGI (reference sequence). Unmatched junction bases numbered 2, after V lost 6 bases and J lost 3 bases. The CDR3 is made up of 14 amino acids. The CDR3 DNA reads as TGTGCCAGCAGGGGGGACAGCTATAATTCACCCCTCCACTTT. It specifies CASRGDSYNSPLHF.

Concerning this clonotype: The germline gene is not matched at one end of the junction; a read error may be the cause. The chain couples TRBV12-3 or TRBV12-4 to TRBJ2-1, with TRBD2 matching 12 bases. This CDR3 region has 16 residues. CDR3 in amino acids: CASSSRLAGAYTEQFF. Written as DNA, the CDR3 is TGTGCCAGCAGTTCACGACTAGCGGGGGCCTACACTGAGCAGTTCTTC.